The clone carrying this TCR beta chain was seen a handful of times. The antigen remains undetermined. The sample originates from a study of spatial heterogeneity in lung cancer. Overall study findings and caveats: Compared with follow-up, resection was when ubiquitous expanded tumor TCRs appeared in blood more.

The V and J ends lost 5 bases and 5 bases respectively, with 12 bases between them. The CDR3 spans 13 residues. The study tagged each TCR cDNA molecule with a unique molecular identifier. MiXCR, applied by TCRdb to the 5' RACE reads, yields one record per CDR3 protein. The sample has under 40,000 distinct CDR3 sequences; roughly 5.4% are singletons. Regarding time point: sample taken at primary tumor resection. The donors were 65 to 85 patients with non-small cell lung cancer that was early-stage and untreated. This sequence originates from a female donor with early-stage non-small cell lung cancer. The chain links TRBV12-3 or TRBV12-4 to TRBJ2-5; D gene uncertain. The starting material was PBMCs, obtained at surgery. This chain's CDR3 is CASSLRPTETQYF. The CDR3 DNA follows: TGTGCCAGCAGTCTTAGGCCGACGGAGACCCAGTACTTC.